This record looks at one T cell receptor (beta chain) sequence and its context. These data originate in a study of blood T cell repertoires in COVID-19. CDR1 and CDR2 from the germline V gene are SGHTA and FQGNSA. Trimming removed 5 bases from V and 1 base from J; junction bases left unmatched: 9. The CDR3 consists of 18 residues. Followed longitudinally, the Seattle patients had been enrolled during active infection. In the original workflow: The assay estimated nucleated cells by amplifying reference gene primers. Here immunoSEQ multiplex PCR was the method, and the copy in TCRdb shows in-frame clones only, minus some. The V and J calls and clone size are taken from that table; D and trimming were inferred from the DNA. This table has roughly 220,000 clones, around 86% appearing once.

The V call is TRBV7-2, the J call TRBJ2-5, with 14 bases matching TRBD2. The sample comprised peripheral blood. The TCR sequence derives from a woman older than 75 with COVID-19, enrolled during active disease. The CDR3 protein is CASSPRTSGGLLQETQYF. CDR3 DNA sequence: TGTGCCAGCAGCCCCCGGACTAGCGGGGGGCTCCTCCAAGAGACCCAGTACTTC.